This record looks at one T cell receptor beta chain sequence and its context. Its antigen has not been determined. No much larger clone exists at a distance of one base, and base qualities are not known. Inclusive of the bounding cysteine and phenylalanine, the CDR3 is 12 residues long. Here the CDR3 DNA is all that survives: 36 bases in frame from base 1. The trim is 6 bases for V and 1 base for J, with a gap of 7 bases between the germline ends. Per the germline V gene, SNHLY is the CDR1 and FYNNEI is the CDR2. Participants in the prospective study were enrolled through a virtual design, were aged about 18 to 100 years, and lived in some 24 United States geographic areas. Cohort assignment in the prospective study relied on participant-reported clinical history from a screening survey and a study questionnaire. For ImmuneRACE Cohort 3, a participant was defined as recovered based on two consecutive negative NP/OP PCR tests, clearance by a healthcare professional, or resolution of symptoms. In the prospective study, mobile phlebotomists collected whole blood, serum and a nasopharyngeal or oropharyngeal swab from each participant. Prospective study participants could optionally give additional blood draws and questionnaires over an approximately two-month period. Before DNA extraction, blood samples from the prospective study were shipped at room temperature or frozen.

The source of the sample is a study of blood T cell repertoires in COVID-19 (dated by TCRdb to 2018 to 2021). About the investigation overall: Samples covering the acute and convalescent phases of COVID-19 were provided by collaborators in the United States, Italy and Spain. The samples were drawn from two sources: the first 160 participants of the ongoing ImmuneRACE study, and approximately 1,300 subjects contributed by 6 global collaborators. The dataset comprised deeply sampled blood TCRbeta repertoires from subjects exposed to, actively infected with, or recovered from COVID-19. Sample metadata almost always included a de-identified subject ID, COVID-19 status, age in years and sex. The prospective study material was composed of cDNA or gDNA derived from T cells, B-cell-depleted T cells, or PBMCs. The repertoires were released in a freely available public database meant as a resource for research on the immune response to SARS-CoV-2. Where HLA class I and class II types were available, the types were taken from metadata supplied by the sample provider, not from assay-based typing. Findings and caveats that apply to the study as a whole: How much clinical and demographic metadata was included differed by source and by participant, and the metadata was provided uncurated.

The immunoSEQ Assay, a bias-controlled multiplex PCR, was used to amplify TCRbeta CDR3 regions from genomic DNA. As for the original processing: Nucleated cell counts per sample were estimated from amplification of reference gene primers within the assay. To quantify the absolute abundance of each unique TCRbeta CDR3 rearrangement, sequence reads were collapsed and filtered. Productive Simpson clonality was computed per sample as the square root of Simpson's diversity index over productive rearrangements. The source is immuneACCESS, and TCRdb retained only in-frame sequences with V and J called. Part of the clones is not carried over; for the studies checked, unresolved V genes explain less than half of this, and the remainder is unexplained. The V and J calls and the clone size are those of that table, but D and trimming were determined from the DNA. The sample includes about 270,000 clones, with 88% observed a single time. The ten largest account for about 3% of the sample.

Sequenced sample: PBMCs or T cells enriched from blood (not recorded which). The sequence is built from TRBV2 and TRBJ2-7; the D segment cannot be called with confidence. The receptor was isolated from a woman in her fifties or sixties who had recovered from COVID-19. The CDR3 corresponds to CASSFGSYEQYF. The base sequence is TGTGCCAGCAGCTTCGGTTCCTACGAGCAGTACTTC.